Presented here are 13 T cell receptor beta chains from one specimen sequenced in a study of blood T cells in healthy people across ages. A second PCR of about 6 to 12 cycles used a sample-barcoded 5' primer and a J-beta primer mix. TCRdb called the 5' RACE reads again in MiXCR, with one record for every CDR3 protein. Of about 1,400,000 distinct CDR3 sequences in the sample, 42% were seen once. The specimen was blood. The receptors come from a woman between 18 and 29 years old in good health.

The rearrangement joins TRBV4-1 to TRBJ2-5, with no clear D. The CDR3 spans 18 residues. Trimming shortened V by 0 bases and J by 2 bases, and 19 bases separated the two germline ends. Per the germline V gene, CDR1 is MGHRA and CDR2 is YSYEKL. CDR3 DNA sequence: TGCGCCAGCAGCCAAGATGCTCTGAGGAGACTCCAACAAGAGACCCAGTACTTC. Translation gives CASSQDALRRLQQETQYF.

For this clonotype: Sequence at one end of the junction differs from germline and may be a read error. The chain recombines TRBV2 with TRBJ2-3; D is unresolved. CDR1 and CDR2 (germline): SNHLY, FYNNEI. This CDR3 region has 12 residues. The CDR3 nucleotides read TGTGCCAGCAGGGAAGAATCAGATACGCAGTATTTT. This sequence encodes CASREESDTQYF.

This clonotype has more than one count but fewer than ten. V is TRBV7-8 and J is TRBJ2-5; TRBD2 aligns across 11 bases. The CDR3 runs 17 residues. V gave up 2 bases and J gave up 4 bases; unmatched junction bases: 9. Per the germline V gene, CDR1 is SGHVS and CDR2 is FQNEAQ. The CDR3 sequence: CASSLFRTSGRRETQYF. DNA of the CDR3: TGTGCCAGCAGCTTATTTCGTACTAGCGGGAGACGAGAGACCCAGTACTTC.

The genes are TRBV6-5 and TRBJ2-1, with D perhaps given as TRBD1 or TRBD2 (5 bases each). V lost 2 bases to trimming and J lost 9 bases, with 14 bases between them. Germline assignment: CDR1 MNHEY and CDR2 SVGAGI. The CDR3 consists of 14 residues. CDR3 residues: CASSYLMTGTEQFF. DNA of the CDR3: TGTGCCAGCAGTTACCTCATGACTGGGACTGAGCAGTTCTTC.

The rearrangement links TRBV20-1 to TRBJ2-3; TRBD2 might be the D (6 bases). Trimming removed 3 bases at V and 2 bases at J, with 12 bases between. CDR3 length: 14 amino acids. CDR1 and CDR2 (germline): DFQATT, SNEGSKA (reference sequence). The CDR3 reads CSASLAGNTDTQYF. CDR3 DNA sequence: TGCAGTGCTAGTCTGGCGGGGAACACAGATACGCAGTATTTT.

This chain joins TRBV3-1 and TRBJ2-1; TRBD2 agrees at 16 bases. Germline CDR1 reads LGHDT; CDR2 reads YNNKEL (reference sequence). The CDR3 has 21 residues. V shed 4 bases, J shed 0 bases, and the junction held 12 bases outside the gene matches. The CDR3 here is CASSPSPGLAGGQGSYNEQFF. The CDR3 coding sequence is TGTGCCAGCAGCCCCTCGCCGGGACTAGCGGGAGGGCAGGGCTCCTACAATGAGCAGTTCTTC.

The V and J genes are TRBV15 and TRBJ2-1; TRBD2 agrees at 10 bases. The CDR3 covers 17 residues. J was trimmed by 4 bases and V by 0 bases; bases with no gene match: 6. CDR1 is LNHNV and CDR2 is YYDKDF in the germline V gene (reference sequence). The CDR3 coding sequence is TGTGCCACCAGCAGAGATGTTTATAGCGGGAGGTACAATGAGCAGTTCTTC. This gives the protein CATSRDVYSGRYNEQFF. Complete variable domain (other parts from reference TRBV15 and TRBJ2-1): DAMVIQNPRYQVTQFGKPVTLSCSQTLNHNVMYWYQQKSSQAPKLLFHYYDKDFNNEADTPDNFQSRRPNTSFCFLDIRSPGLGDTAMYLCATSRDVYSGRYNEQFFGPGTRLTVL.

The chain is built from TRBV5-6 and TRBJ1-1, with D uncertain. This CDR3 is 15 amino acids long. CDR1 is SGHDT and CDR2 is YYEEEE in the germline V gene. V was trimmed by 4 bases and J by 0 bases, leaving 13 bases between them. CDR3 residues: CASSRGELLNTEAFF. The DNA of the CDR3 is TGTGCCAGCAGCCGCGGCGAACTCTTGAACACTGAAGCTTTCTTT.

The chain couples TRBV4-2 to TRBJ2-4, with a weak D call TRBD2 (5 bases). The CDR3 is 16 amino acids. The V end lost 0 bases, the J end lost 7 bases, and 16 bases lay between the germline ends. Germline values: CDR1 LGHNA, CDR2 YNFKEQ. As DNA, the CDR3 is TGTGCCAGCAGCCAAGACAAGAACGGGATACGGAACATTCAGTACTTC. Its translation is CASSQDKNGIRNIQYF.

This chain uses TRBV6-2 or TRBV6-3 with TRBJ2-7, with D tentatively TRBD2 (5 bases). CDR3 length: 14 residues. Deletions cut 2 bases from V and 1 base from J, with 9 bases between. Germline V gene lookup returns CDR1 MNHEY and CDR2 SVGEGT. The CDR3 spells CASSYEGRSYEQYF. For the CDR3, the DNA is TGTGCCAGCAGTTACGAGGGCAGATCCTACGAGCAGTACTTC.

This clonotype was detected a few times. The CDR3 DNA sequence: TGTGCCAGCAGTTCAGGGGGGACAGATATAAATGAAAAACTGTTTTTT. Its protein product is CASSSGGTDINEKLFF. The V call is TRBV12-3 or TRBV12-4, the J call TRBJ1-4; 7 nucleotides align to TRBD1. This CDR3 spans 16 amino acids. J gave up 5 bases and V 4 bases, and 10 bases lay outside the gene matches.

V and J are TRBV4-1 and TRBJ1-2; D not certain. Trimming shortened V by 0 bases and J by 4 bases, and 15 bases separated the two germline ends. This CDR3 comprises 16 residues. CDR1 is MGHRA, CDR2 YSYEKL, per germline. The CDR3 is CASSQDVLGGFYGYTF. CDR3 bases: TGCGCCAGCAGCCAAGATGTGTTAGGAGGATTCTATGGCTACACCTTC.

The chain carries TRBV5-1 and TRBJ2-1; D unclear. Germline CDR1 reads SGHRS; CDR2 reads YFSETQ. This CDR3 is built from 14 residues. The V and J ends lost 4 bases and 5 bases respectively, with 13 bases between them. This CDR3 reads CASSDSSAHNEQFF. The DNA for the CDR3 is TGCGCCAGCAGCGATTCCTCGGCCCACAATGAGCAGTTCTTC.